The clone carrying this T cell receptor (beta chain) has a handful of counts. Its antigen is still unknown. TCRdb re-analysed the RT-PCR reads in MiXCR, keeping a single row per CDR3 protein. The repertoire holds hundreds of thousands of distinct CDR3 sequences, with more than 15% as singletons. CDR3 length equals 16 residues. V was clipped by 2 bases and J by 0 bases, with 11 bases between them. CDR1 is MNHEY, CDR2 SVGAGI, per germline. This entry is derived from a study of response to subunit inactivated influenza vaccine. Findings and caveats of the study: Authors proposed each seasonal influenza vaccination draws in few new T cells.

The receptor was derived from a man aged 50 to 59 who received an inactivated influenza vaccine. The material was PBMCs from blood, obtained 11 to 12 days after vaccination. The V gene is TRBV6-5, the J gene TRBJ2-1; no definite D call. The CDR3 nucleotides read TGTGCCAGCAGTTACACGGAGAAGAGCTCCTACAATGAGCAGTTCTTC. Its protein product is CASSYTEKSSYNEQFF.